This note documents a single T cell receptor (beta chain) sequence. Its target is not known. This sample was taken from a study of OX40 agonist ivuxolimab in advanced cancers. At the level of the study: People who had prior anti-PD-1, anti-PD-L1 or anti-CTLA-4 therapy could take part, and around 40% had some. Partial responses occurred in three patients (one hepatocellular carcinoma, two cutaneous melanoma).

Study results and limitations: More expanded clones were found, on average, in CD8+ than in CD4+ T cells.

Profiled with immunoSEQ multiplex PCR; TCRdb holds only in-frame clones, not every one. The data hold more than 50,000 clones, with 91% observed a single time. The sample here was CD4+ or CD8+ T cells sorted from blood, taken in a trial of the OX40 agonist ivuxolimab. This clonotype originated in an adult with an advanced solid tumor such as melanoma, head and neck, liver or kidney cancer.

This chain's CDR3 is CASSERVGNQPQHF. The CDR3 DNA reads TGTGCCAGCAGCGAGAGGGTAGGTAATCAGCCCCAGCATTTT. The gene calls are TRBV6-4 and TRBJ1-5, with unresolved D. V was pared by 6 bases and J by 4 bases, with 13 bases between. This CDR3 contains 14 residues. CDR1 MRHNA and CDR2 SNTAGT come from the germline V gene.